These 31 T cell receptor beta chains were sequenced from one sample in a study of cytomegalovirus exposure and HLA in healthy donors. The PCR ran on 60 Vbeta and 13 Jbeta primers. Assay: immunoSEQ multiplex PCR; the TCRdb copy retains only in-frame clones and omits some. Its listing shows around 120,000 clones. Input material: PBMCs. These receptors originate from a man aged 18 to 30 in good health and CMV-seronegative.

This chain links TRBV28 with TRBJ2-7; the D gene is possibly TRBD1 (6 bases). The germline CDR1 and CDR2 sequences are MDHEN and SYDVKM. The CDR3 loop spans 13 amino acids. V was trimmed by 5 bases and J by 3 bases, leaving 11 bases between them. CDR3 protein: CASSTTGHYEQYF. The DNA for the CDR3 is TGTGCCAGCAGTACGACAGGACACTACGAGCAGTACTTC.

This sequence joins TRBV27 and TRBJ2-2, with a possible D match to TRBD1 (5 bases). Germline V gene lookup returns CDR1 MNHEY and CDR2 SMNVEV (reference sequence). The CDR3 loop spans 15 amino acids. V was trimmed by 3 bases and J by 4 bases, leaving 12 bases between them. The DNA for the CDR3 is TGTGCCAGCAGTTTCGGGCAGGGAAGCACCGGGGAGCTGTTTTTT. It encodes CASSFGQGSTGELFF.

CDR3 amino acids: CASSPQGTGGFYEQYF. The CDR3 DNA is TGTGCCAGCAGCCCACAGGGGACAGGGGGATTCTACGAGCAGTACTTC. The chain has TRBV9 and TRBJ2-7, with TRBD1 matching over 11 bases. This CDR3 is built from 16 residues. Per the germline V gene, CDR1 is SGDLS and CDR2 is YYNGEE. The ends lost 4 bases at V and 3 bases at J; junction bases unmatched: 9.

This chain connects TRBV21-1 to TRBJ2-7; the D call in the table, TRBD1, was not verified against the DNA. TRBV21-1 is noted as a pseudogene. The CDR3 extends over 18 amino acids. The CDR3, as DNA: TGTGCCAGCTCTGCTGGGGGGACAGGGGAGTCGGACTCCTACGAGCAGTACTTC. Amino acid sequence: CASSAGGTGESDSYEQYF.

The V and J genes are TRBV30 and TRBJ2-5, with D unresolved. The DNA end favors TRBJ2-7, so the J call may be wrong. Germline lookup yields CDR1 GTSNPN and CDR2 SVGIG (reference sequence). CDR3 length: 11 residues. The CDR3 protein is CAWSLNYEQYF. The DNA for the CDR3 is TGTGCCTGGAGTCTGAACTACGAGCAGTACTTC.

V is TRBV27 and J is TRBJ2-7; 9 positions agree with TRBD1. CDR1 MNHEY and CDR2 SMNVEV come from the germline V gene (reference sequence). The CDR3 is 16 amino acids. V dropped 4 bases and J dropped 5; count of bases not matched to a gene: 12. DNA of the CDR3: TGTGCCAGCAGTTCGGTTGTGGGGACAGGGTTCGACGAGCAGTACTTC. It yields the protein CASSSVVGTGFDEQYF.

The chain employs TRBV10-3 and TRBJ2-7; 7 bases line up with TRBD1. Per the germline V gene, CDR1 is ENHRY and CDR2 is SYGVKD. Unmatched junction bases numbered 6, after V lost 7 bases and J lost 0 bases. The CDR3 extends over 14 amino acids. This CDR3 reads CAIKKGTDSYEQYF. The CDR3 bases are TGTGCCATCAAAAAAGGGACAGACTCCTACGAGCAGTACTTC.

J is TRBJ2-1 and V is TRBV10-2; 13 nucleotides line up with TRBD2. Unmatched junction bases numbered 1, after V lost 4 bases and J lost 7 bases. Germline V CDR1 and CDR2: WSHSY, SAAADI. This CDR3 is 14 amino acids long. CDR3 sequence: CASSVLAGGNEQFF. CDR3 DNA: TGCGCCAGCAGTGTACTAGCGGGAGGGAATGAGCAGTTCTTC.

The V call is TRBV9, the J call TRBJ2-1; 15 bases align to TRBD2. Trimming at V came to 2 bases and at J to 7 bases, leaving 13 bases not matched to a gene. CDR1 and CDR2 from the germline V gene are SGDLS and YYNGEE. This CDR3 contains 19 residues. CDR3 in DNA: TGTGCCAGCAGCGTTAGCGGAACGGGACTAGCGGGAGGACCAAATGAGCAGTTCTTC. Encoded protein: CASSVSGTGLAGGPNEQFF.

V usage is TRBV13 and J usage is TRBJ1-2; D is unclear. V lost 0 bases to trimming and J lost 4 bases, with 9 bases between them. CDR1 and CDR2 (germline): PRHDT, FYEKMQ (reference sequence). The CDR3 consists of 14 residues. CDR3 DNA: TGTGCCAGCAGCTTAGGACCCGGCGGCTATGGCTACACCTTC. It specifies CASSLGPGGYGYTF.

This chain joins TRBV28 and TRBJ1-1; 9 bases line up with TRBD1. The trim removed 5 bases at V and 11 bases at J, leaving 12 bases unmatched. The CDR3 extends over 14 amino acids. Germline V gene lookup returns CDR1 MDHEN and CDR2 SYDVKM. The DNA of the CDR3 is TGTGCCAGCAGTGGCCGGGACAGGGATGTGGAGGCTTTCTTT. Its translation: CASSGRDRDVEAFF.

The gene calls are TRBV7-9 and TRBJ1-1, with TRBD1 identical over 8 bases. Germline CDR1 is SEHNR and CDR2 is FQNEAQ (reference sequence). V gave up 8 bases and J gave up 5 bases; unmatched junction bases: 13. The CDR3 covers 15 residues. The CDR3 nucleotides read TGTGCCAGCTCTCTAGAGACAGGGGTGGGAACTGAAGCTTTCTTT. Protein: CASSLETGVGTEAFF.

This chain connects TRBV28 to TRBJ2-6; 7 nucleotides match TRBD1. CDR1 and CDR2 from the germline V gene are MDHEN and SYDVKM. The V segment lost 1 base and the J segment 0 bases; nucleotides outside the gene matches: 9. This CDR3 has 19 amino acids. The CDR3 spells CASSLYGTVTSSGANVLTF. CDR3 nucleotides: TGTGCCAGCAGTTTATATGGGACAGTGACGAGCTCTGGGGCCAACGTCCTGACTTTC.

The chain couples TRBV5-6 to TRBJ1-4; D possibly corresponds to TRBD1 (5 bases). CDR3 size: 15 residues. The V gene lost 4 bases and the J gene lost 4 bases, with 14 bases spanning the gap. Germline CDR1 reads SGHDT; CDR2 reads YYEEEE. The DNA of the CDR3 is TGTGCCAGCAGCCCCGACGGGGGGAATAATGAAAAACTGTTTTTT. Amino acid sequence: CASSPDGGNNEKLFF.

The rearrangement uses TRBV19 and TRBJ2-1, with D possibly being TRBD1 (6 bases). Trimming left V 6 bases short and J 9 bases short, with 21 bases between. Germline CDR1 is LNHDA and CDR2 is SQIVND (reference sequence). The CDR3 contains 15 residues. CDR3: CASRHRARRASEQFF. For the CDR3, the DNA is TGTGCCAGTAGGCACAGGGCTAGGCGGGCGAGTGAGCAGTTCTTC.

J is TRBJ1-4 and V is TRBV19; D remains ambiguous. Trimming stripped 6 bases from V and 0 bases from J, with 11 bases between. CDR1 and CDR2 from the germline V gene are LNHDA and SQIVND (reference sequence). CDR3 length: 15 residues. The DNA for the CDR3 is TGTGCCAGTAGAAGAGGAACGGCAACTAATGAAAAACTGTTTTTT. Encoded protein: CASRRGTATNEKLFF.

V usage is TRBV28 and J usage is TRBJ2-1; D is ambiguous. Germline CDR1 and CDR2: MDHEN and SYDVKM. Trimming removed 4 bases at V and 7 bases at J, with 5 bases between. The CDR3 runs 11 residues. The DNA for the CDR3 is TGTGCCAGCAGTTCGTTTAATGAGCAGTTCTTC. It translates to CASSSFNEQFF. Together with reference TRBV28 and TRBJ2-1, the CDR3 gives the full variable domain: DVKVTQSSRYLVKRTGEKVFLECVQDMDHENMFWYRQDPGLGLRLIYFSYDVKMKEKGDIPEGYSVSREKKERFSLILESASTNQTSMYLCASSSFNEQFFGPGTRLTVL.

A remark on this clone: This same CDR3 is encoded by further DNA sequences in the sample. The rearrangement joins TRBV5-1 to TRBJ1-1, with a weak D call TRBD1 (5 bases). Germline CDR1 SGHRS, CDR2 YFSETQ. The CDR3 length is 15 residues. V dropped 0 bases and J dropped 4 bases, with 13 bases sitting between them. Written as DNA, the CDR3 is TGCGCCAGCAGCTTGGTTCAGGGCGGGGGCACTGAAGCTTTCTTT. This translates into CASSLVQGGGTEAFF.

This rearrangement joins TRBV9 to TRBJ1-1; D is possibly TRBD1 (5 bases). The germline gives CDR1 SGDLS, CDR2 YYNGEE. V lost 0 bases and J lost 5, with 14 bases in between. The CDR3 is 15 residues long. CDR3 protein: CASSVGVDRGTEAFF. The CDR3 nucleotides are TGTGCCAGCAGCGTAGGGGTTGACCGGGGGACTGAAGCTTTCTTT. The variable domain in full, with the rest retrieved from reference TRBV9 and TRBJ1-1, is DSGVTQTPKHLITATGQRVTLRCSPRSGDLSVYWYQQSLDQGLQFLIQYYNGEERAKGNILERFSAQQFPDLHSELNLSSLELGDSALYFCASSVGVDRGTEAFFGQGTRLTVV.

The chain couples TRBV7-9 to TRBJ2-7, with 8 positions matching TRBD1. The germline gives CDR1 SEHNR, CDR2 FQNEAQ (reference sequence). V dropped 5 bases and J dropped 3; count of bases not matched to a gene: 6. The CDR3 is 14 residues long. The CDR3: CASSTGGRHYEQYF. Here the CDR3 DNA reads TGTGCCAGCAGCACAGGGGGGCGGCACTACGAGCAGTACTTC.

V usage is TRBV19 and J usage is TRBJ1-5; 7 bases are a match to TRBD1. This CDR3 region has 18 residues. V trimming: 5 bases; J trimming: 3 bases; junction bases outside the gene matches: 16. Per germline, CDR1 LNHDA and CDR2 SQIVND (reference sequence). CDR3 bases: TGTGCCAGTAGTGATGTAGGGGGCGTATTTGCCTCCAATCAGCCCCAGCATTTT. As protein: CASSDVGGVFASNQPQHF.

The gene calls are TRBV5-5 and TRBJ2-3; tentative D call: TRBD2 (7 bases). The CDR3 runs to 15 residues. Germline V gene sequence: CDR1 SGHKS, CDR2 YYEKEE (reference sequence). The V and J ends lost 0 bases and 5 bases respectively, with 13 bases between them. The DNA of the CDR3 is TGTGCCAGCAGCTTGGGCCAGGGGAGGGGAGATACGCAGTATTTT. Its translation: CASSLGQGRGDTQYF.

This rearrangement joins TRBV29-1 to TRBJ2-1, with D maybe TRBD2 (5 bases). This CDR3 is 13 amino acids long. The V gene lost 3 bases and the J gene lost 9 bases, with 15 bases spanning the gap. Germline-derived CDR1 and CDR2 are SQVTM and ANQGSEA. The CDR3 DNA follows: TGCAGCGTTGACCCCCCGGGGTTTGGTGAGCAGTTCTTC. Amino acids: CSVDPPGFGEQFF.

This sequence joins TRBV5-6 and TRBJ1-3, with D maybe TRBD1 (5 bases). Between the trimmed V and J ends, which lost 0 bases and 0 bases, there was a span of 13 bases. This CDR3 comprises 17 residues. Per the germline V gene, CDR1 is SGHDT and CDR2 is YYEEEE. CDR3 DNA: TGTGCCAGCAGCTTGGAGGTGGGACTAACCTCTGGAAACACCATATATTTT. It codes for CASSLEVGLTSGNTIYF.

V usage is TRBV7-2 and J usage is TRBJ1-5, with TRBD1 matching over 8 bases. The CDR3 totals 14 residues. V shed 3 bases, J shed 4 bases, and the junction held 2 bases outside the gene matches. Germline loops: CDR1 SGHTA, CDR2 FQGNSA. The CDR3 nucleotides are TGTGCCAGCAGCTTGGACAGGGTTAATCAGCCCCAGCATTTT. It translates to CASSLDRVNQPQHF.

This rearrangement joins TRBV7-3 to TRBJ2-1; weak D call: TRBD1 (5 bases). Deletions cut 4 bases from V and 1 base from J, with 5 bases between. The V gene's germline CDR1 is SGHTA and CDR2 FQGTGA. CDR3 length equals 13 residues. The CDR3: CASSSGSYNEQFF. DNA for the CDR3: TGTGCCAGCAGCTCAGGGTCCTACAATGAGCAGTTCTTC.

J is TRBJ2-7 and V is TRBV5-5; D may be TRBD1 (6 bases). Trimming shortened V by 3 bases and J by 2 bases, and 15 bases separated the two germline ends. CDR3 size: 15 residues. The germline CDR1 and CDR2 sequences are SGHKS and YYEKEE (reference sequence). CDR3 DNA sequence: TGTGCCAGCAGCTCCCCTGACAGGAGACCCTACGAGCAGTACTTC. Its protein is CASSSPDRRPYEQYF.

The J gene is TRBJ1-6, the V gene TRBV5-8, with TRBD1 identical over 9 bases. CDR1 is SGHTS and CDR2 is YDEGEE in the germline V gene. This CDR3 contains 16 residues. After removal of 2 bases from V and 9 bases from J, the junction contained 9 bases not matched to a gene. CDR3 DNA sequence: TGTGCCAGCAGCTTTTCTGGACAGGGGATCGCTTCACCCCTCCACTTT. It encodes CASSFSGQGIASPLHF.

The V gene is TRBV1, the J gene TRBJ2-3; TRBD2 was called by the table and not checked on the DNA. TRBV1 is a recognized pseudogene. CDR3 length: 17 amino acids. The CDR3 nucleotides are TGCACCAGCAGCCATCCCCAGCGGGGGGATAGCACAGATACGCAGTATTTT. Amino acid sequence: CTSSHPQRGDSTDTQYF.

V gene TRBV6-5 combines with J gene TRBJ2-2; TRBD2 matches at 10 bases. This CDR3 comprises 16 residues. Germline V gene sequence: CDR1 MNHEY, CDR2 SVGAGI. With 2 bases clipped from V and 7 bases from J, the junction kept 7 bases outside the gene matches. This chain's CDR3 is CASSYGSSGRGGELFF. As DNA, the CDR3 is TGTGCCAGCAGTTACGGTTCTAGCGGGAGAGGCGGGGAGCTGTTTTTT.

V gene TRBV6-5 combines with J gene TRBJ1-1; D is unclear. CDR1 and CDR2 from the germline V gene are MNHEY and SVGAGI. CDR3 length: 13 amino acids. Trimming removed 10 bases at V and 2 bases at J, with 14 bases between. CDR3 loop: CATGLQSNTEAFF. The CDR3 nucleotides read TGTGCCACCGGTTTACAGAGTAACACTGAAGCTTTCTTT.